The 2 T cell receptor beta chains below were found in one sample sequenced in a study of T-cell reconstitution after alpha-beta-depleted transplantation in children. Researchers prepared the TCRbeta library using unique molecular identifiers, the study reports. TCRdb recomputed calls from the PCR reads with MiXCR, one row per CDR3 protein. This table has roughly 500,000 distinct CDR3 sequences, 32% appearing once. The specimen comprised PBMCs from the stem cell graft donor, sampled from the stem cell graft. The receptors shown here come from a human donor who donated a stem cell graft to a child with aplastic anemia.

This clonotype was picked up a small number of times. The chain uses TRBV5-1 and TRBJ2-1; TRBD2 might be the D (6 bases). The CDR3 sequence is 19 residues long. Germline V gene lookup returns CDR1 SGHRS and CDR2 YFSETQ. V lost 2 bases and J lost 6, with 27 bases in between. CDR3 DNA: TGCGCCAGCAGCTTCCAAGTGGTGGGTCGGGTTAGCGGCCTCAATGAGCAGTTCTTC. It yields the protein CASSFQVVGRVSGLNEQFF.

This chain links TRBV5-1 with TRBJ1-1; D is perhaps TRBD1 (6 bases). CDR3 size: 17 residues. Germline V gives CDR1 SGHRS, CDR2 YFSETQ. Trimming took off 0 bases at V and 0 bases at J, with 15 bases between the two ends. CDR3 region: CASSLGGAGGVNTEAFF. CDR3 DNA sequence: TGCGCCAGCAGCTTGGGGGGGGCAGGTGGAGTGAACACTGAAGCTTTCTTT.